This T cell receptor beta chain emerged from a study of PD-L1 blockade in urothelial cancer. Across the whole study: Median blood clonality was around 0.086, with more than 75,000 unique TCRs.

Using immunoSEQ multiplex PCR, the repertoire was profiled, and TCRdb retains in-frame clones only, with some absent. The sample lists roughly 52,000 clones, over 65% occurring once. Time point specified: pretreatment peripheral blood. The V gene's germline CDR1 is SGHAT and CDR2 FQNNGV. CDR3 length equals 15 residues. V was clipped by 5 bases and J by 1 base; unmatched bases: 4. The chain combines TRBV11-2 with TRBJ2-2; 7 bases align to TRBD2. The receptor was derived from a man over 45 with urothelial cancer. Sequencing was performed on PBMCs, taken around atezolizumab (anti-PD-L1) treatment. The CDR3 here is CASSPRGVNTGELFF. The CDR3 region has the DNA TGTGCCAGCAGCCCCCGGGGGGTGAACACCGGGGAGCTGTTTTTT.